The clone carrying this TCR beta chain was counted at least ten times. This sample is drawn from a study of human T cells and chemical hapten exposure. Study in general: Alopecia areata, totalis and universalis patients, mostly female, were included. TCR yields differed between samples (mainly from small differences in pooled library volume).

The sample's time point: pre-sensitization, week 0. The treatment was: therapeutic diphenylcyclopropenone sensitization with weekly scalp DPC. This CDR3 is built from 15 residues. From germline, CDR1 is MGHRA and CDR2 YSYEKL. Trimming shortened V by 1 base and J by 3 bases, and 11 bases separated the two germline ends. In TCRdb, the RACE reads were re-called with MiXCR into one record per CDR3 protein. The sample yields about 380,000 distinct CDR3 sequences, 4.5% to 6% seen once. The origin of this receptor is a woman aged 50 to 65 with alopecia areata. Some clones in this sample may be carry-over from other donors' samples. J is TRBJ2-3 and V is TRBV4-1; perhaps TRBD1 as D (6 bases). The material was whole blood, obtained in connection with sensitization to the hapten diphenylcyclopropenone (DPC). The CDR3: CASSQVSQGTDTQYF. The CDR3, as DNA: TGCGCCAGCAGCCAAGTGTCGCAGGGGACAGATACGCAGTATTTT.